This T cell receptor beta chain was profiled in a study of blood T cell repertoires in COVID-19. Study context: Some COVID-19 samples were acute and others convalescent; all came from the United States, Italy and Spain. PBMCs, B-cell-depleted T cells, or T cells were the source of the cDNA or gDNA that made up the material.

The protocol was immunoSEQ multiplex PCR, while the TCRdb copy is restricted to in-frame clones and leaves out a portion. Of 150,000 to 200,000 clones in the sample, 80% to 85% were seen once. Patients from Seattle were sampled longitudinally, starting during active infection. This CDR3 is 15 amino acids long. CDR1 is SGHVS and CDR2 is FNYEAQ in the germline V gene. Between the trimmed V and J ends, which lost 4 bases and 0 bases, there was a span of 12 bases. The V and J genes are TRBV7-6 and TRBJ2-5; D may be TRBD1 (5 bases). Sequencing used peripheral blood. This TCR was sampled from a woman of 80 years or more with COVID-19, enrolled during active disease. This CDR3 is CASSSLGRNQETQYF. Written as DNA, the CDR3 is TGTGCCAGCAGCTCCTTGGGGCGGAACCAAGAGACCCAGTACTTC.